Following are 7 T cell receptor beta chains from one sample sequenced in a study of blood T cell repertoires in COVID-19. Sequencing was performed with immunoSEQ multiplex PCR; in TCRdb, only in-frame clones are kept and a portion is missing. The sample has 100,000 to 150,000 clones; about 81% are singletons. Material: peripheral blood. Every receptor here comes from a man aged 30-40 years with COVID-19, enrolled during active disease.

The chain links TRBV6-5 to TRBJ1-1; D gene uncertain. Germline lookup yields CDR1 MNHEY and CDR2 SVGAGI. The CDR3 is 14 residues long. V was clipped by 1 base and J by 1 base, with 7 bases between them. CDR3 region: CASSYFGPNTEAFF. CDR3 bases: TGTGCCAGCAGTTACTTCGGTCCGAACACTGAAGCTTTCTTT.

This clone has only one observation. The chain links TRBV7-9 to TRBJ2-1; D is possibly TRBD2 (6 bases). The germline gives CDR1 SEHNR, CDR2 FQNEAQ (reference sequence). This CDR3 is built from 12 residues. V was shortened by 5 bases and J by 10 bases, with 12 bases between the two germline ends. The CDR3 DNA reads TGTGCCAGCAGCCTTACCCGGGGGGAGCAGTTCTTC. Amino acid sequence: CASSLTRGEQFF.

The chain carries TRBV6-5 and TRBJ2-2; the D is unclear. Trimming shortened V by 7 bases and J by 5 bases, and 8 bases separated the two germline ends. The CDR3 spans 12 residues. The V gene's germline CDR1 is MNHEY and CDR2 SVGAGI. CDR3 amino acids: CASTGLTGELFF. In DNA, the CDR3 is TGTGCCAGCACCGGTTTAACCGGGGAGCTGTTTTTT.

In DNA form, the CDR3 reads TGTGCCAGCAGTTGGACGGGGTGGGGTAATGAGCAGTTCTTC. Translated, it gives CASSWTGWGNEQFF. The chain has TRBV27 and TRBJ2-1; weak D call: TRBD2 (5 bases). In germline, CDR1 is MNHEY, CDR2 SMNVEV (reference sequence). The CDR3 is 14 amino acids. V lost 4 bases, J lost 7 bases, and 14 bases lay in between.

J is TRBJ2-5 and V is TRBV5-1; 9 nucleotides agree with TRBD2. Germline V gene lookup returns CDR1 SGHRS and CDR2 YFSETQ. There are 16 residues in the CDR3. The J segment lost 5 bases and the V segment lost 4 bases, leaving 12 bases of the junction unmatched. The CDR3 sequence: CASSPPGLAGDETQYF. DNA of the CDR3: TGCGCCAGCAGCCCTCCGGGATTAGCGGGGGATGAGACCCAGTACTTC.

The gene calls are TRBV30 and TRBJ2-1; TRBD2 matches 8 bases. Germline V gives CDR1 GTSNPN, CDR2 SVGIG (reference sequence). The CDR3 totals 15 residues. CDR3 in DNA: TGTGTATGGTCTGCCCGGGGGGGCTCCTACAATGAGCAGTTCTTC. It translates to CVWSARGGSYNEQFF. The full variable domain, its missing parts supplied by reference TRBV30 and TRBJ2-1, is SQTIHQWPATLVQPVGSPLSLECTVEGTSNPNLYWYRQAAGRGLQLLFYSVGIGQISSEVPQNLSASRPQDRQFILSSKKLLLSDSGFYLCVWSARGGSYNEQFFGPGTRLTVL.

The V call is TRBV4-3, the J call TRBJ2-3; D is perhaps TRBD1 (6 bases). CDR3 length: 13 residues. CDR1 is LGHNA and CDR2 is YSLEER in the germline V gene. Trimming left V 1 base short and J 4 bases short, with 6 bases between. The CDR3: CASSQAGADTQYF. The CDR3 DNA reads TGCGCCAGCAGCCAAGCAGGGGCAGATACGCAGTATTTT.